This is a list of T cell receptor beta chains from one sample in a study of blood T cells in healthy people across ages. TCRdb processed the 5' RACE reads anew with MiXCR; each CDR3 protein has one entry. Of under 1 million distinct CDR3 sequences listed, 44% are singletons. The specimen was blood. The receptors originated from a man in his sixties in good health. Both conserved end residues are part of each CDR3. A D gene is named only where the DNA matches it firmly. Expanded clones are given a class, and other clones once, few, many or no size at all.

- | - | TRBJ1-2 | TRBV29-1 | CSVATQWSGYTF | TGCAGCGTTGCTACGCAATGGTCTGGCTACACCTTC
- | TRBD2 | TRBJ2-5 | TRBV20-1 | CSARDSLRGGAYYKEQYF | TGCAGTGCTAGAGATTCGCTGCGGGGGGGCGCTTACTACAAGGAGCAGTACTTC
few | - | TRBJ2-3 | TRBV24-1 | CATSDSGDTQYF | TGTGCCACCAGTGATTCTGGGGATACGCAGTATTTT
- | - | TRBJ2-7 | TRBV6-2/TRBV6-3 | CASRTPGRGYEQYF | TGTGCCAGCAGAACCCCGGGACGGGGCTACGAGCAGTACTTC
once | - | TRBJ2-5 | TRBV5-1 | CASSLAPVAGETQYF | TGCGCCAGCAGCCTGGCTCCGGTGGCGGGAGAGACCCAGTACTTC
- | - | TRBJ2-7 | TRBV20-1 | CSARDGNHEQYF | TGCAGTGCTAGAGACGGCAACCACGAGCAGTACTTC
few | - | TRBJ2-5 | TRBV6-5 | CASSYLYQETQYF | TGTGCCAGCAGTTACTTGTACCAAGAGACCCAGTACTTC
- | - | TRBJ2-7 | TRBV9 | CASSVGTQGEQYF | TGTGCCAGCAGCGTTGGGACTCAAGGCGAGCAGTACTTC
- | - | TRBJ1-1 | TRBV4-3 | CASSPKLVQGNTEAFF | TGCGCCAGCAGCCCCAAGCTGGTACAGGGAAACACTGAAGCTTTCTTT
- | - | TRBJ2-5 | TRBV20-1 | CSARGGGGLEETQYF | TGCAGTGCTAGAGGAGGGGGGGGACTGGAAGAGACCCAGTACTTC
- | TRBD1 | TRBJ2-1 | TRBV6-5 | CASSPGTGAYEQFF | TGTGCCAGCAGTCCTGGGACAGGGGCCTACGAGCAGTTCTTC
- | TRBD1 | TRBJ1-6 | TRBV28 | CASSSQGQGNSPLHF | TGTGCCAGCAGTTCCCAGGGACAGGGGAATTCACCCCTCCACTTT
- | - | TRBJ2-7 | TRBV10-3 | CAISESTGFEQYF | TGTGCCATCAGTGAGTCAACGGGTTTTGAGCAGTACTTC
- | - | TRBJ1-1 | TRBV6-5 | CASSYYGEGNTEAFF | TGTGCCAGCAGTTACTATGGGGAGGGGAACACTGAAGCTTTCTTT
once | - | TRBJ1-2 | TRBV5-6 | CAGSLEGPNYGYTF | TGTGCCGGCAGCTTGGAGGGACCAAACTATGGCTACACCTTC
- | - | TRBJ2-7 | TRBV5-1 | CASSLGGIGYEQYF | TGCGCCAGCAGCTTGGGGGGGATTGGCTACGAGCAGTACTTC
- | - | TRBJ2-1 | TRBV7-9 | CASARAPTRGGELYNEQFF | TGTGCCAGCGCTCGGGCACCTACTAGGGGCGGGGAGCTGTACAATGAGCAGTTCTTC
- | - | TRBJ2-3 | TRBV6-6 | CASSPDSGRSLRDTQYF | TGTGCCAGCAGCCCGGATTCGGGCAGGTCCCTTAGGGATACGCAGTATTTT
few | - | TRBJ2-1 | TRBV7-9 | CASSSGPIPSYNEQFF | TGTGCCAGCAGCTCAGGGCCCATTCCCTCCTACAATGAGCAGTTCTTC
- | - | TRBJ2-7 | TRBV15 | CAASRGETGGRYEQYF | TGTGCCGCCAGCAGAGGGGAGACAGGAGGGCGCTACGAGCAGTACTTC
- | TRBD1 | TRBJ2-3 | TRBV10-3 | CAISRPPDRGFVDTQYF | TGTGCCATCAGTCGCCCCCCGGACAGGGGGTTTGTAGATACGCAGTATTTT
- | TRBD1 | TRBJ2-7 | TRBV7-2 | CASSPQRTGLHEQYF | TGTGCCAGCAGCCCACAACGGACAGGGCTGCACGAGCAGTACTTC
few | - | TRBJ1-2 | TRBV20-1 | CSAYFGNYGYTF | TGCAGTGCTTACTTTGGTAACTATGGCTACACCTTC
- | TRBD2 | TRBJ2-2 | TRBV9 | CASSVAVSGGTGELFF | TGTGCCAGCAGCGTAGCTGTTAGCGGGGGGACCGGGGAGCTGTTTTTT
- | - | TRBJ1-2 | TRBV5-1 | CASSLTGSPHGYTF | TGCGCCAGCAGCTTGACAGGGAGCCCCCATGGCTACACCTTC
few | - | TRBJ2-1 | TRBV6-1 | CASKETDDRSEQFF | TGTGCCAGCAAAGAGACAGATGACCGGAGTGAGCAGTTCTTC
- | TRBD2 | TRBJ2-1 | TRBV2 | CASSDPSGGTVVQFF | TGTGCCAGCAGTGACCCTAGCGGGGGGACAGTGGTGCAGTTCTTC
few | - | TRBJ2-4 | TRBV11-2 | CASSLQQRENIQYF | TGTGCCAGCAGCTTACAGCAGAGGGAAAACATTCAGTACTTC
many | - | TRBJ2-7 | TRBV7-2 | CASSLDPASYEQYF | TGTGCCAGCAGCTTAGACCCAGCTTCCTACGAGCAGTACTTC
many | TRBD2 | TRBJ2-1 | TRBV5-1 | CASSPTSGGNEQFF | TGCGCCAGCAGCCCGACTAGCGGGGGGAATGAGCAGTTCTTC
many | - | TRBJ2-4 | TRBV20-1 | CSARGLGALENIQYF | TGCAGTGCTAGGGGACTCGGTGCCCTCGAAAACATTCAGTACTTC
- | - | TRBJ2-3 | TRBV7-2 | CASSLTRGRTDTQYF | TGTGCCAGCAGCTTGACTAGAGGCCGCACAGATACGCAGTATTTT
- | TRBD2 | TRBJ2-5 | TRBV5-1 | CASSLARTSLNEQYF | TGCGCCAGCAGCTTGGCCCGGACTAGCCTCAATGAGCAGTACTTC
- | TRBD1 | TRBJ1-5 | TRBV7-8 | CASSLNRGNQPQHF | TGTGCCAGCAGCTTAAACAGGGGTAATCAGCCCCAGCATTTT
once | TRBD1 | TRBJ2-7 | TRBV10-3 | CAISPNTGGEQYF | TGTGCCATCAGTCCAAATACAGGGGGCGAGCAGTACTTC
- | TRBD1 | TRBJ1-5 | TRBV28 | CASSTGTVNLPQHF | TGTGCCAGCAGTACAGGGACAGTCAATCTGCCCCAGCATTTT
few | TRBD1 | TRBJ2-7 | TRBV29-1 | CSATQSGTGCEQYF | TGCAGCGCCACACAATCCGGGACAGGGTGCGAGCAGTACTTC
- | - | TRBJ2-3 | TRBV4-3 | CASSQEVSGFTDTQYF | TGCGCCAGCAGCCAAGAAGTGTCAGGTTTTACAGATACGCAGTATTTT
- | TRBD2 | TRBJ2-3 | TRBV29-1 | CSVCPGLAADTQYF | TGCAGCGTTTGTCCGGGACTAGCGGCAGATACGCAGTATTTT
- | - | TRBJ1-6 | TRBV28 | CASSNDYNSPLHF | TGTGCCAGCAGTAATGATTATAATTCACCCCTTCACTTT
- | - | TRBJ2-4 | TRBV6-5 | CARSYRRLVEQYF | TGTGCCCGCAGTTACAGGAGGCTTGTGGAGCAGTACTTC
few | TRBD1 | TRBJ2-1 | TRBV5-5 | CASSRWQGADNEQFF | TGTGCCAGCAGCCGTTGGCAGGGGGCGGACAATGAGCAGTTCTTC
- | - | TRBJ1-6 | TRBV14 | CASSLRGRSPLHF | TGTGCCAGCAGCCTTCGGGGGCGTTCACCCCTCCACTTT
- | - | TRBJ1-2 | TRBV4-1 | CASSQDPGVNYGYTF | TGCGCCAGCAGCCAAGATCCAGGAGTCAACTATGGCTACACCTTC
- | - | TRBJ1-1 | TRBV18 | CASSPQEMNTEAFF | TGTGCCAGCTCACCACAGGAAATGAACACTGAAGCTTTCTTT
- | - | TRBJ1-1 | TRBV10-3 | CAISEPESRGPTEAFF | TGTGCCATCAGTGAGCCGGAAAGCCGGGGGCCAACTGAAGCTTTCTTT
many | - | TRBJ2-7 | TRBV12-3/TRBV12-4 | CASSLARVGPYEQYF | TGTGCCAGCAGTTTAGCGAGGGTTGGGCCCTACGAGCAGTACTTC
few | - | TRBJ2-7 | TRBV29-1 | CSVGGRATYEQYF | TGCAGCGTTGGGGGCAGGGCGACCTACGAGCAGTACTTC
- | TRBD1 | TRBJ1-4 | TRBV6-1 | CASSTLAGTENNEKLFF | TGTGCCAGCAGTACCCTCGCGGGGACAGAAAACAATGAAAAACTGTTTTTT
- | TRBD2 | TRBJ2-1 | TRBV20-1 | CSASPLAGGFSSYNEQFF | TGCAGTGCTAGCCCCCTAGCGGGGGGCTTCAGCTCCTACAATGAGCAGTTCTTC
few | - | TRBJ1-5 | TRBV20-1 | CSAIQGNSNQPQHF | TGCAGTGCGATACAAGGGAATAGCAATCAGCCCCAGCATTTT